Reported below is one T cell receptor beta chain. Its antigen is unknown. The CDR3 end lies 3 residues beyond the end of the read and is filled in from the germline J gene. Reduced serum IgG, IgA and/or IgM plus specific antibody deficiency defined CVID. All CVID subjects were on immunoglobulin replacement for at least one year. No CVID subject was ill or on immunomodulatory drugs when sampled. The data belong to a study of T cell clonality in common variable immunodeficiency. Findings of the study overall: TCRbeta clonality was increased in CVID versus healthy controls. Fewer deletions and N-nucleotide insertions were reportedly seen in common variable immunodeficiency TCR beta sequences.

Generated by immunoSEQ multiplex PCR, the TCRdb table keeps only in-frame clones and is missing some. The sample is made up of about 26,000 clones, none counted only once. After removal of 5 bases from V and 2 bases from J, the junction contained 13 bases not matched to a gene. Per the germline V gene, CDR1 is SGHVS and CDR2 is FNYEAQ. The CDR3 is 18 residues long. This receptor was identified in a human donor with common variable immunodeficiency. Sequenced input: peripheral blood mononuclear cells. V usage is TRBV7-6 and J usage is TRBJ2-5, with 11 bases that match TRBD2. CDR3 DNA (partial): TGTGCCAGCAGCAGGGGACCGGGACTAGCGGCTGTACAAGAGACC. This gives the protein CASSRGPGLAAVQET. The full CDR3 sequence reads CASSRGPGLAAVQETQYF.